The clone carrying this T cell receptor beta chain occurred a few times. Its specificity is not known. CDR3 length: 12 amino acids. Germline CDR1 reads SGHTA; CDR2 reads FQGNSA. V shed 5 bases and J shed 8 bases, with 12 bases lying between them. This entry is derived from a study of shared clonotypes between healthy human individuals. Only in-frame clones appear in the TCRdb table, and some are missing; sequencing was by immunoSEQ multiplex PCR. Found here are around 700,000 clones, roughly 72% of them singletons; the top ten hold 1.5% to 2%. Points from the study as a whole: Donor scarcity curtailed the genetic and exposure-history diversity represented herein. Roughly 5.3% of naive CD4 clonotypes were common to four donors. Generation probability values for non-shared clonotypes were lower than those for clonotypes shared by all four donors.

Donors, healthy HIV-negative adults, lacked recent acute infections or vaccinations. The receptor was derived from a woman aged 25 to 39 in good health. The sample taken for sequencing was memory CD4+ T cells sorted from blood. Subset noted: CD45RA-negative fraction. The chain employs TRBV7-2 and TRBJ1-2; D is uncertain. For the CDR3, the DNA is TGTGCCAGCAGCCTGGGTGTTGGCGGCTACACCTTC. Its translation is CASSLGVGGYTF.